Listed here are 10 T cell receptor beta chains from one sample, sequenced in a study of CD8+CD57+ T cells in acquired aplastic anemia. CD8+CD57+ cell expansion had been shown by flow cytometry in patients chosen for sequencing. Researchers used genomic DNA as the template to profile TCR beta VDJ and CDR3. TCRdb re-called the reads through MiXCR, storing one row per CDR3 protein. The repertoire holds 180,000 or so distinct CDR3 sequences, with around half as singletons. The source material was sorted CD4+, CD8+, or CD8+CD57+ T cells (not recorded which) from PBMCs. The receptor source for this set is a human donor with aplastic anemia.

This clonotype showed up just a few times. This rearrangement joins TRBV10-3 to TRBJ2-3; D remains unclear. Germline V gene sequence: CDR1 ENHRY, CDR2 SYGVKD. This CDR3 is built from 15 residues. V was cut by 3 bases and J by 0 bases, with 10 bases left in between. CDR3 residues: CAISDPTVSTDTQYF. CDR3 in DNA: TGTGCCATCAGTGACCCCACGGTTAGCACAGATACGCAGTATTTT.

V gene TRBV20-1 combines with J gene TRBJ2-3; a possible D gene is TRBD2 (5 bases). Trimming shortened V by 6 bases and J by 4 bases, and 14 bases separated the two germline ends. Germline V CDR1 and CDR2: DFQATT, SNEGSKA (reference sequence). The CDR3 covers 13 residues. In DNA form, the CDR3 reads TGCAGTGCCATTGCCCGAGGGCCAGATACGCAGTATTTT. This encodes CSAIARGPDTQYF.

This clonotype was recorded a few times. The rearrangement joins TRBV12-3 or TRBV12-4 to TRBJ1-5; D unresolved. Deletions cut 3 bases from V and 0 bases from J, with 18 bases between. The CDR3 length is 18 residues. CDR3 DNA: TGTGCCAGCAGTTTGGCCTCGGGTCCTCCCCTTAGCAATCAGCCCCAGCATTTT. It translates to CASSLASGPPLSNQPQHF.

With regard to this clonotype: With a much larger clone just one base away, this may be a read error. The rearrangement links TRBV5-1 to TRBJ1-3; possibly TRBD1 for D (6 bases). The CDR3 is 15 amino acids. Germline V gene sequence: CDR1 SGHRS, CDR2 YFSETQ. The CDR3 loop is CASSPGETSGDTIYF. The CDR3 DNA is TGCGCCAGCTCACCAGGGGAGACCTCTGGAGACACCATATATTTT.

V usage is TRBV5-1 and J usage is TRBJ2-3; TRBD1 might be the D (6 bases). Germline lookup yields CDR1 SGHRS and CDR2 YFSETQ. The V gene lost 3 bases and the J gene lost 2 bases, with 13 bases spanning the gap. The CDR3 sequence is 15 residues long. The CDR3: CASSSRDTATDTQYF. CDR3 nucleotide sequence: TGCGCCAGCAGCTCTCGGGACACGGCCACAGATACGCAGTATTTT.

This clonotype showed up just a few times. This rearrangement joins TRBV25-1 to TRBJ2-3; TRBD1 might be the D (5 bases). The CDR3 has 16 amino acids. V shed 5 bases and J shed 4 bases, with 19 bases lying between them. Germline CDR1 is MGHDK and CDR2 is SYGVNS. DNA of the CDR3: TGTGCCAGCAGTCAGACCCGATTAAAAGGGGCAGATACGCAGTATTTT. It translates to CASSQTRLKGADTQYF.

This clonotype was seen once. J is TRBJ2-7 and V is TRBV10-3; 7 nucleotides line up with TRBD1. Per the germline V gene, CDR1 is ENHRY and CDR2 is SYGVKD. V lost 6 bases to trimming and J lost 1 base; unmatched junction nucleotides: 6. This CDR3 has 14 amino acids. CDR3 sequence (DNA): TGTGCCATCAGCCCCGGGACAGTTTCCTACGAGCAGTACTTC. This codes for CAISPGTVSYEQYF.

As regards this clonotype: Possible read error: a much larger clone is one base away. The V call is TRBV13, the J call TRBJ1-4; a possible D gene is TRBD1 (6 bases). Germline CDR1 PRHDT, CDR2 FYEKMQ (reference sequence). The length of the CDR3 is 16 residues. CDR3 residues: CASSLGQGKANEKLSF. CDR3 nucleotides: TGTGCCAGCAGCTTAGGACAGGGCAAGGCTAATGAAAAACTGTCTTTT.

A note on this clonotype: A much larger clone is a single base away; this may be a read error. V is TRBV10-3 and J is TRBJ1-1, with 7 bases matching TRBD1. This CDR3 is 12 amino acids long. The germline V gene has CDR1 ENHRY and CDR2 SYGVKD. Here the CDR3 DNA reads TGTGCCAGCAGTATAGACAGGGTTTTGGCTTTCTTT. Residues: CASSIDRVLAFF.

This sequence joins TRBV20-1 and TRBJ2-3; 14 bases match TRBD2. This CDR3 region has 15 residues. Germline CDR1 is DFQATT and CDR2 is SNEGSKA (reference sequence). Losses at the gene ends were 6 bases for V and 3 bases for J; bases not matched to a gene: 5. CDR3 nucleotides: TGCAGTGCAGGGACTAGCGGGAGAAGTACAGATACGCAGTATTTT. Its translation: CSAGTSGRSTDTQYF.